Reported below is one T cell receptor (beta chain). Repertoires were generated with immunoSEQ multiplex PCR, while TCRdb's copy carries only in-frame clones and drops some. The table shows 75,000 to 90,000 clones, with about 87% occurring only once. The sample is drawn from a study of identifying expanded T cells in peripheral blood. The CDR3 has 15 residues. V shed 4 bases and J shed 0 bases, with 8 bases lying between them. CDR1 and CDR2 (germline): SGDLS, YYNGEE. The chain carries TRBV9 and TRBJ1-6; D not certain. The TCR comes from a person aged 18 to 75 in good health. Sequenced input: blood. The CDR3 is CASSLRDSYNSPLHF. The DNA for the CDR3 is TGTGCCAGCAGCCTAAGGGACTCCTATAATTCACCCCTCCACTTT. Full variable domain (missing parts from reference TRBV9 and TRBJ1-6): DSGVTQTPKHLITATGQRVTLRCSPRSGDLSVYWYQQSLDQGLQFLIQYYNGEERAKGNILERFSAQQFPDLHSELNLSSLELGDSALYFCASSLRDSYNSPLHFGNGTRLTVT.